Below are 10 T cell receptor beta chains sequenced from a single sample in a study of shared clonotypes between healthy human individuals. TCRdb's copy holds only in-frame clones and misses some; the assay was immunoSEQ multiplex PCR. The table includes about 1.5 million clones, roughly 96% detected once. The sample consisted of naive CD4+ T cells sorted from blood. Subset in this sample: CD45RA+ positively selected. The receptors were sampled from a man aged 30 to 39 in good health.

The CDR3 coding sequence is TGTGCCAGCAGCTTCGCCGTGGGACAGTCGTACGAGCAGTACTTC. Residues: CASSFAVGQSYEQYF. The rearrangement uses TRBV11-2 and TRBJ2-7; 7 nucleotides line up with TRBD1. The CDR3 contains 15 residues. V lost 3 bases, J lost 4 bases, and 9 bases stayed unmatched. The germline V gene encodes CDR1 SGHAT and CDR2 FQNNGV.

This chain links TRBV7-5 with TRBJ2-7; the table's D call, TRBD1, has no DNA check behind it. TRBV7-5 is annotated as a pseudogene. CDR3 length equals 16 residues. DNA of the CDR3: TGTGTCAGAAGCTTAGTTGGGGACAGAGACTACTACGAGCAGTACTTC. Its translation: CVRSLVGDRDYYEQYF.

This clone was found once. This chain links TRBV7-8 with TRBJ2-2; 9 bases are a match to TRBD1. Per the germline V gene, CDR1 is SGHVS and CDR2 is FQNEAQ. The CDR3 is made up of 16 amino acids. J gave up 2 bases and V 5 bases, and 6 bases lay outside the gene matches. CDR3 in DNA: TGTGCCAGCAGCCGCCGGACAGGGGAAAACACCGGGGAGCTGTTTTTT. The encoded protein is CASSRRTGENTGELFF.

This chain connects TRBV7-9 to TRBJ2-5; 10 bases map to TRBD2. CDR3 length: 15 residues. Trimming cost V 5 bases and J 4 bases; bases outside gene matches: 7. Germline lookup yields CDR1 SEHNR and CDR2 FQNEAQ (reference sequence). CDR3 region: CASSPEASGRETQYF. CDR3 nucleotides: TGTGCCAGCAGCCCAGAGGCTAGCGGGAGAGAGACCCAGTACTTC. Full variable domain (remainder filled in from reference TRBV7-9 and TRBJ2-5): DTGVSQNPRHKITKRGQNVTFRCDPISEHNRLYWYRQTLGQGPEFLTYFQNEAQLEKSRLLSDRFSAERPKGSFSTLEIQRTEQGDSAMYLCASSPEASGRETQYFGPGTRLLVL.

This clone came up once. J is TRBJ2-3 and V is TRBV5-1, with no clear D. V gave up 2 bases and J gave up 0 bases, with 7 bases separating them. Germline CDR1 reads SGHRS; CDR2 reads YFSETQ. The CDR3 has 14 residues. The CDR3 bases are TGCGCCAGCAGCTTATATGACAGCACAGATACGCAGTATTTT. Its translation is CASSLYDSTDTQYF.

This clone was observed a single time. CDR3 amino acids: CASRGTGNIQYF. The CDR3 DNA reads TGTGCCAGCAGAGGGACAGGGAACATTCAGTACTTC. The rearrangement links TRBV7-9 to TRBJ2-4, with 9 bases aligning to TRBD1. Germline lookup yields CDR1 SEHNR and CDR2 FQNEAQ (reference sequence). This CDR3 is 12 amino acids long. Trimming cost V 6 bases and J 7 bases; bases outside gene matches: 1.

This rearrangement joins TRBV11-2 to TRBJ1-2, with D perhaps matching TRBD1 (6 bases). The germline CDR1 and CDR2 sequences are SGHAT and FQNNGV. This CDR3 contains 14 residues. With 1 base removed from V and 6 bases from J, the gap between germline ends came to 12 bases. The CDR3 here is CASSLVSTGNGYTF. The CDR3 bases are TGTGCCAGCAGCTTAGTTAGCACAGGGAATGGCTACACCTTC.

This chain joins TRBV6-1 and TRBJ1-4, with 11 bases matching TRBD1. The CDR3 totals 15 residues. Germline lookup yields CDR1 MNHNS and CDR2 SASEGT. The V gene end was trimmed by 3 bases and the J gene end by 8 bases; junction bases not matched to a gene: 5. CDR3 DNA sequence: TGTGCCAGCAGTGATCGGACAGGGGGCAACGAAAAACTGTTTTTT. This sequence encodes CASSDRTGGNEKLFF.

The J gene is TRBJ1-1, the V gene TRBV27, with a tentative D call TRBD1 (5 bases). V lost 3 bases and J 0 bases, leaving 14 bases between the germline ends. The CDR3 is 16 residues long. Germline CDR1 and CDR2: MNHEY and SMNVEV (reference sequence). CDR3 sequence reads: CASSFPLRGVNTEAFF. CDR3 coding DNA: TGTGCCAGCAGTTTCCCCCTACGAGGGGTGAACACTGAAGCTTTCTTT.

The DNA for the CDR3 is TGTGCCAGCAGTATAGCGGCAGATACGCAGTATTTT. Its translation is CASSIAADTQYF. The V gene is TRBV6-6, the J gene TRBJ2-3, with a tentative D call TRBD2 (6 bases). The CDR3 contains 12 residues. CDR1 MNHNY and CDR2 SVGAGI come from the germline V gene (reference sequence). V lost 5 bases, J lost 4 bases, and 7 bases lay in between.